These 7 T cell receptor beta chains were sequenced from one sample in a study of naive and memory T cell subsets. The SP2 primer and nested alpha and beta constant region primers amplified ligated cDNA in four rounds. In TCRdb, the 5' RACE reads were re-called with MiXCR into one record per CDR3 protein. The sample holds approximately 58,000 distinct CDR3 sequences, under 8.5% seen once. TCR cDNA received a 3' ligated oligonucleotide that carried a UMI. The receptor set was obtained from a male donor in good health.

The sample holds many counts of this clonotype. The genes are TRBV12-3 or TRBV12-4 and TRBJ2-3; D remains ambiguous. The length of the CDR3 is 15 residues. Trimming shortened V by 7 bases and J by 5 bases, and 19 bases separated the two germline ends. CDR3 loop: CASTETGRVVDTQYF. CDR3 coding DNA: TGTGCCAGCACCGAGACTGGACGGGTGGTAGATACGCAGTATTTT.

This clonotype was observed a handful of times. This chain uses TRBV7-2 with TRBJ1-2; 11 bases map to TRBD1. V gave up 0 bases and J gave up 8 bases; unmatched junction bases: 11. Looked up from germline, CDR1 is SGHTA and CDR2 is FQGNSA. The CDR3 runs to 17 residues. CDR3 coding DNA: TGTGCCAGCAGCTTAGCCCCCTCCGGGACAGGGGGTGAGGGCTACACCTTC. Its protein is CASSLAPSGTGGEGYTF.

This clonotype was counted at least ten times. The gene calls are TRBV6-1 and TRBJ1-1; D is perhaps TRBD1 (6 bases). V was trimmed by 6 bases and J by 5 bases, leaving 10 bases between them. CDR1 MNHNS and CDR2 SASEGT come from the germline V gene. CDR3 length equals 12 residues. CDR3 nucleotide sequence: TGTGCCAGCAGGAAAAGGGGGACTGAAGCTTTCTTT. Encoded protein: CASRKRGTEAFF.

This clonotype came up many times. CDR3 loop: CATSDGTGGINGYTF. The CDR3 DNA follows: TGTGCCACCAGTGATGGGACAGGGGGGATAAATGGCTACACCTTC. The rearrangement joins TRBV24-1 to TRBJ1-2, with 11 bases that match TRBD1. The length of the CDR3 is 15 residues. The junction had 5 bases not matched to a gene; V was cut back by 3 bases and J by 6 bases. Germline values: CDR1 KGHDR, CDR2 SFDVKD.

This clonotype has ten or more counts. V gene TRBV13 combines with J gene TRBJ2-1; D may be TRBD1 (5 bases). This CDR3 is built from 14 residues. The V and J ends lost 5 bases and 4 bases respectively, with 12 bases between them. CDR1 PRHDT and CDR2 FYEKMQ come from the germline V gene (reference sequence). CDR3: CASSLERQYNEQFF. For the CDR3, the DNA is TGTGCCAGCAGCCTAGAGAGACAGTACAATGAGCAGTTCTTC.

V and J are TRBV27 and TRBJ2-6; D remains unclear. Germline assignment: CDR1 MNHEY and CDR2 SMNVEV (reference sequence). Trimming removed 3 bases at V and 0 bases at J, with 6 bases between. CDR3 length: 15 residues. Here the CDR3 DNA reads TGTGCCAGCAGTTTCCGGGCCTCTGGGGCCAACGTCCTGACTTTC. Residues: CASSFRASGANVLTF.

This chain joins TRBV5-1 and TRBJ2-7, with unresolved D. The CDR3 spans 14 residues. The germline gives CDR1 SGHRS, CDR2 YFSETQ. V was cut by 6 bases and J by 0 bases, with 13 bases left in between. CDR3 in DNA: TGCGCCAGCACACCGCTAGTCGGCTCCTACGAGCAGTACTTC. It codes for CASTPLVGSYEQYF. The full variable domain, in which reference TRBV5-1 and TRBJ2-7 provide the parts outside the CDR3, is KAGVTQTPRYLIKTRGQQVTLSCSPISGHRSVSWYQQTPGQGLQFLFEYFSETQRNKGNFPGRFSGRQFSNSRSEMNVSTLELGDSALYLCASTPLVGSYEQYFGPGTRLTVT.